This TCR beta chain was captured by sequencing in a study of T cell responses to AZD1222 COVID-19 vaccine. Broader study findings: Every sample of the repertoires postdated the peak T cell response. An increase in Spike-specific TCR breadth and depth was observed after two AZD1222 doses.

Per germline, CDR1 ENHRY and CDR2 SYGVKD. The trim removed 9 bases at V and 2 bases at J, leaving 11 bases unmatched. This CDR3 is built from 15 residues. Libraries were prepared by immunoSEQ multiplex PCR; TCRdb keeps only in-frame clonotypes and omits some of them. Of around 110,000 clones detected, about 90% appear once; the ten largest clones hold around 1.4%. As regards this clone: Its antigen is unidentified.

The chain couples TRBV10-3 to TRBJ2-3; 7 positions agree with TRBD2. The sample was peripheral blood, taken 28 days after the second AZD1222 dose. This sequence was found in an adult who received the AZD1222 COVID-19 vaccine. This CDR3 reads CAIGTRTSLTDTQYF. The CDR3 bases are TGTGCCATAGGCACAAGGACTAGTCTCACAGATACGCAGTATTTT.